The T cell receptor (beta chain) under discussion was sequenced for a study of T cell responses to AZD1222 COVID-19 vaccine. V gave up 3 bases and J gave up 10 bases, with 25 bases separating them. The CDR3 loop spans 17 amino acids. Germline-derived CDR1 and CDR2 are KGHSH and LQKENI. Clones were read by immunoSEQ multiplex PCR, and TCRdb kept only the in-frame ones, dropping some. Among about 140,000 clones listed, 80% to 90% were seen once. This clone was detected once. This sequence originates from an adult in good health. This material consisted of peripheral blood, taken on day 0 of AZD1222 vaccination. The V gene is TRBV18, the J gene TRBJ2-1; tentative D call: TRBD2 (7 bases). As DNA, the CDR3 is TGTGCCAGCTCACCGCTCCCAGGGGCGTCTAGCGGAGGGGAGCAGTTCTTC. This sequence encodes CASSPLPGASSGGEQFF.